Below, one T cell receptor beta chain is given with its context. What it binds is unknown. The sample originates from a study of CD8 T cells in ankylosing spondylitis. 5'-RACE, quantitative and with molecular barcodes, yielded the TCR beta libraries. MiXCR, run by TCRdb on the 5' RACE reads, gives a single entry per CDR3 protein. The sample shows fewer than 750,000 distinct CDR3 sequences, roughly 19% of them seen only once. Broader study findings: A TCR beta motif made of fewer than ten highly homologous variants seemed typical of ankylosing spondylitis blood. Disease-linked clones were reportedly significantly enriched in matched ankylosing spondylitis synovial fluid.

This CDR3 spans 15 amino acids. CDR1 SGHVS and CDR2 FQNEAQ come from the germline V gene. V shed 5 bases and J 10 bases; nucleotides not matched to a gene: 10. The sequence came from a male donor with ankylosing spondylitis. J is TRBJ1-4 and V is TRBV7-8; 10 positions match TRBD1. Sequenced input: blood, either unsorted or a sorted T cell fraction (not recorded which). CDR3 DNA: TGTGCCAGCAGCATACGACAGGGGGCGGCTCGAAAACTGTTTTTT. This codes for CASSIRQGAARKLFF.